Listed here is a single T cell receptor beta chain. In this sample, this clonotype turned up many times. Its target antigen remains unknown. No much larger clone exists at a distance of one base, and base qualities are not known. This sample is drawn from a study of CD8 T cells in ankylosing spondylitis (dated by TCRdb to about 2017). Context from the whole study: T cell receptor beta repertoires were profiled in healthy donors and ankylosing spondylitis patients so that disease-linked TCR variants could be found. The full study cohort was made up of about 25 ankylosing spondylitis patients and fewer than 120 healthy donors. Samples of peripheral blood were taken, and for ankylosing spondylitis patients, synovial fluid was collected as well. Beyond this particular receptor, the publication reports: In peripheral blood, the disease-linked clones were found at relatively low frequencies and had a CD8+ phenotype. Blood from ankylosing spondylitis patients appeared to be characterized by a TCR beta motif made up of several highly homologous amino acid variants. The disease-linked clones were reported to be significantly enriched in matched synovial fluid samples from ankylosing spondylitis patients. Some TCR beta motif variants had previously been reported in synovial fluid and blood of reactive arthritis patients, which suggested common disease-initiation mechanisms.

The CDR3 runs 14 residues from the cysteine to the phenylalanine. The sequence is cut down to CDR3 DNA, 42 bases in frame from base 1. V and J are truncated by 2 bases and 1 base respectively, leaving an intervening sequence of 11 bases. The germline V gene supplies CDR1 SQVTM and CDR2 ANQGSEA. Data came from an Illumina HiSeq 2500. Quantitative 5'-RACE with molecular barcodes was used to prepare TCR beta libraries. In the source study's methods: A new computational method, built on a probabilistic model of VDJ rearrangement, was used to identify disease-linked TCR variants. In-frame beta chains were kept once TCRdb had trimmed the public reads at Q25 with fastp and called clones with MiXCR. Rows are unified per CDR3 protein, each entry keeping the most common DNA and genes. For this entry, the V and J calls and clone size follow TCRdb and not the study's own pipeline. The sample data list around 130,000 distinct CDR3 sequences, and 6% to 8.5% of these were observed just once. The top ten hold over 9% of the sample.

Sequencing was done on a sample of blood, either unsorted or a sorted T cell fraction (not recorded which). The chain was built from TRBV29-1 and TRBJ1-1; the D gene remains uncertain. The sequence was obtained from a male donor with ankylosing spondylitis or in good health (not recorded which). The CDR3 in this case is CSVEMRLTNTEAFF. The DNA sequence is given as TGCAGCGTTGAAATGCGGTTAACGAACACTGAAGCTTTCTTT.